This T cell receptor beta chain originates from a study of CD8+CD57+ T cells in acquired aplastic anemia. Overall study context: Across the sorted CD4+ and CD8+ cells, DNA amounts averaged approximately 3.1 ug. Regarding the study as a whole: Comparison of patients with controls identified around 28 shared CD8+ CDR3 sequences.

Germline V gene lookup returns CDR1 SNHLY and CDR2 FYNNEI. The CDR3 contains 16 residues. V gave up 4 bases and J gave up 0 bases, with 13 bases separating them. Only patients with CD8+CD57+ cell expansion on flow cytometry were chosen for sequencing. Blood sampling was performed on the patients, and none of them had received therapy by then. The study profiled TCR beta VDJ and CDR3 using genomic DNA as template. Via MiXCR, TCRdb re-called the reads, giving one row per CDR3 protein. The sample lists about 170,000 distinct CDR3 sequences, around 48% occurring once. Worth noting for this clonotype: Its antigen remains unidentified.

The chain couples TRBV2 to TRBJ1-5; D remains ambiguous. The sequence derives from a human donor with aplastic anemia. The sequenced material came from sorted CD4+, CD8+, or CD8+CD57+ T cells (not recorded which) from PBMCs. CDR3 region: CASSVSIGDSNQPQHF. In nucleotides, the CDR3 is TGTGCCAGCAGTGTAAGTATCGGAGATAGCAATCAGCCCCAGCATTTT.